These 5 T cell receptor beta chains were sequenced from one sample in a study of cytomegalovirus exposure and HLA in healthy donors. Both 60 Vbeta primers and 13 Jbeta primers went into the PCR. TCRdb's table, derived via immunoSEQ multiplex PCR, lists solely in-frame clones and lacks some. This table holds fewer than 250,000 clones, around nine tenths found once. The sample was PBMCs. Receptors originate from a woman aged 18-30 years in good health and CMV-seronegative.

The rearrangement links TRBV30 to TRBJ2-7; D is unclear. The CDR3 consists of 11 residues. Trimming removed 0 bases at V and 7 bases at J, with 7 bases between. Germline-derived CDR1 and CDR2 are GTSNPN and SVGIG (reference sequence). CDR3 sequence reads: CAWSVVREQYF. CDR3 in DNA: TGTGCCTGGAGTGTCGTCCGGGAGCAGTACTTC.

The V and J genes are TRBV5-4 and TRBJ1-1; TRBD1 matches at 12 bases. CDR1 is SGHNT and CDR2 is YYREEE in the germline V gene (reference sequence). V was clipped by 3 bases and J by 3 bases; unmatched bases: 6. The CDR3 sequence is 16 residues long. The CDR3 protein is CASSWGQGARDTEAFF. The CDR3 DNA follows: TGTGCCAGCAGCTGGGGACAGGGGGCGAGAGACACTGAAGCTTTCTTT.

This chain connects TRBV27 to TRBJ2-5; 11 bases align to TRBD2. With the DNA end fitting TRBJ2-7 better, the J assignment may be wrong. Germline V gene data show CDR1 as MNHEY and CDR2 as SMNVEV (reference sequence). This CDR3 is 15 amino acids long. The CDR3 here is CASSPPPSGRYEQYF. CDR3 bases: TGTGCCAGCAGTCCGCCTCCTAGCGGGAGGTACGAGCAGTACTTC.

The rearrangement links TRBV7-3 to TRBJ2-1; possible D gene TRBD1, 7 bases. Germline CDR1 SGHTA, CDR2 FQGTGA. Trimming removed 1 base from V and 3 bases from J, with 10 bases in between. This CDR3 has 15 amino acids. Here the CDR3 reads CASSLRQGGYNEQFF. In DNA, the CDR3 is TGTGCCAGCAGCTTAAGACAGGGAGGCTACAATGAGCAGTTCTTC.

The chain combines TRBV6-5 with TRBJ2-7, with 7 bases lining up with TRBD2. With V trimmed by 5 bases and J by 3 bases, 4 bases remained unmatched. CDR3 length: 13 amino acids. Germline loops: CDR1 MNHEY, CDR2 SVGAGI. As DNA, the CDR3 is TGTGCCAGCAGTCCAGCGGGAAACTACGAGCAGTACTTC. Its protein product is CASSPAGNYEQYF.